One sample yielded the 22 T cell receptor beta chains listed below, sequenced in a study of patients and donors after allogeneic stem cell transplantation. TCRdb reprocessed the RT-PCR reads via MiXCR and lists one record per CDR3 protein. Among approximately 410,000 distinct CDR3 sequences listed, approximately 16% were seen once. The sequenced material came from blood, either unsorted or a sorted T cell fraction (not recorded which). Every receptor here comes from a human donor who was either an allogeneic HSCT recipient or a stem cell or donor lymphocyte infusion donor (not recorded which). It is not recorded whose cells these are; they may come from a transplant donor.

The genes are TRBV6-1 and TRBJ2-7; D could derive from TRBD1 or TRBD2 (6 bases each). Trimming took 6 bases from V and 4 from J, leaving 16 bases between them. The CDR3 is made up of 14 amino acids. Germline V lookup: CDR1 MNHNS, CDR2 SASEGT. DNA of the CDR3: TGTGCCAGCAGCCGCACGACAGGACTATACGAGCAGTACTTC. Its translation is CASSRTTGLYEQYF.

The V gene is TRBV6-1, the J gene TRBJ2-7; tentative D call: TRBD1 (6 bases). CDR3 length: 16 amino acids. Germline V gives CDR1 MNHNS, CDR2 SASEGT. Trimming removed 4 bases from V and 3 bases from J, with 19 bases in between. DNA of the CDR3: TGTGCCAGCAGTGTCCCCCCCCCAGGACAGAGCTACGAGCAGTACTTC. Translated, it gives CASSVPPPGQSYEQYF.

CDR3 DNA: TGTGCCAGCAGCTTAGTGACGGGGTATGGCTACACCTTC. Its translation: CASSLVTGYGYTF. The chain links TRBV11-3 to TRBJ1-2, with D uncertain. The germline V and J ends were trimmed by 1 base and 5 bases, with 8 bases remaining between them. This CDR3 contains 13 residues. In germline, CDR1 is SGHNT, CDR2 YENEEA.

This clonotype turned up a few times. This sequence joins TRBV4-1 and TRBJ1-1; D is uncertain. This CDR3 contains 15 residues. The germline V gene encodes CDR1 MGHRA and CDR2 YSYEKL. The V and J ends lost 5 bases and 4 bases respectively, with 17 bases between them. The CDR3 reads CASSTRVGSVTEAFF. The CDR3 DNA sequence: TGCGCCAGCAGCACCCGGGTAGGTAGTGTCACTGAAGCTTTCTTT.

This clonotype was picked up many times. The chain has TRBV6-1 and TRBJ2-3, with 9 bases matching TRBD1. With 10 bases clipped from V and 1 base from J, the junction kept 3 bases outside the gene matches. Germline-derived CDR1 and CDR2 are MNHNS and SASEGT. CDR3 length equals 13 residues. For the CDR3, the DNA is TGTGCCACCCGGGACAGGGGCACAGATACGCAGTATTTT. Translating it yields CATRDRGTDTQYF.

This clonotype has only a few counts. The chain has TRBV7-3 and TRBJ2-2; D call uncertain. The CDR3 covers 16 residues. Trimming removed 1 base from V and 1 base from J, with 10 bases in between. Germline CDR1 is SGHTA and CDR2 is FQGTGA. The CDR3 DNA sequence: TGTGCCAGCAGCTTAAGGGCAGGAAAGAACACCGGGGAGCTGTTTTTT. It yields the protein CASSLRAGKNTGELFF.

The chain uses TRBV5-1 and TRBJ1-1, with 8 bases identical to TRBD1. Germline V CDR1 and CDR2: SGHRS, YFSETQ. The CDR3 loop spans 13 amino acids. Trimming cost V 4 bases and J 6 bases; bases outside gene matches: 5. This CDR3 reads CASSVDRVSEAFF. The DNA of the CDR3 is TGCGCCAGCAGCGTGGACAGGGTGTCTGAAGCTTTCTTT.

This clonotype came up many times. The chain has TRBV6-2 or TRBV6-3 and TRBJ2-7; D tentatively fits TRBD1 or TRBD2 (5 bases each). V lost 4 bases and J lost 2, with 12 bases in between. The germline CDR1 and CDR2 sequences are MNHEY and SVGEGT. The CDR3 totals 14 residues. CDR3 loop: CASSFLGTAYEQYF. CDR3 nucleotides: TGTGCCAGCAGTTTTCTCGGGACGGCCTACGAGCAGTACTTC.

The rearrangement uses TRBV11-2 and TRBJ1-2, with D possibly TRBD1 on 5 matching bases. The CDR3 runs 12 residues. V was clipped by 8 bases and J by 7 bases, with 14 bases between them. Germline CDR1 and CDR2: SGHAT and FQNNGV. CDR3 in amino acids: CASLGRGFGYTF. The DNA for the CDR3 is TGTGCCAGCCTGGGGCGGGGGTTTGGCTACACCTTC.

Only a few counts were recorded for this clonotype. The chain combines TRBV2 with TRBJ2-3, with D possibly being TRBD2 (6 bases). This CDR3 is 14 amino acids long. V was trimmed by 8 bases and J by 1 base, leaving 13 bases between them. Germline V gene lookup returns CDR1 SNHLY and CDR2 FYNNEI. The CDR3 here is CASSTSFGTDTQYF. CDR3 DNA: TGTGCCAGCTCTACTAGCTTCGGCACAGATACGCAGTATTTT. The whole variable domain, filled in from reference TRBV2 and TRBJ2-3, reads EPEVTQTPSHQVTQMGQEVILRCVPISNHLYFYWYRQILGQKVEFLVSFYNNEISEKSEIFDDQFSVERPDGSNFTLKIRSTKLEDSAMYFCASSTSFGTDTQYFGPGTRLTVL.

This clonotype occurred a few times. The chain links TRBV4-3 to TRBJ1-2; D remains unclear. The ends were cut back, 0 bases at V and 2 bases at J, with 7 bases in the middle. This CDR3 has 14 residues. The germline gives CDR1 LGHNA, CDR2 YSLEER. Written as DNA, the CDR3 is TGCGCCAGCAGCCAAGATAGGCGGAACTATGGCTACACCTTC. It yields the protein CASSQDRRNYGYTF.

In the case of this clonotype: This could be a read error, since a much larger clone is one nucleotide away. CDR3 in amino acids: CASSWGQGTSYKQYF. The CDR3 region has the DNA TGTGCCAGCAGTTGGGGACAGGGTACGTCCTACAAGCAGTACTTC. The rearrangement links TRBV12-3 or TRBV12-4 to TRBJ2-7; 9 nucleotides align to TRBD1. The CDR3 sequence is 15 residues long.

The chain employs TRBV7-6 and TRBJ2-2, with 9 bases matching TRBD1. CDR1 is SGHVS and CDR2 is FNYEAQ in the germline V gene. CDR3 length: 17 amino acids. V was clipped by 5 bases and J by 4 bases; unmatched bases: 11. The CDR3, as DNA: TGTGCCAGCAGCATTCCACAGGGGGCGCGGGGCACCGGGGAGCTGTTTTTT. Translated, it gives CASSIPQGARGTGELFF.

This clonotype came up many times. The chain is built from TRBV7-3 and TRBJ2-7; D possibly corresponds to TRBD1 (6 bases). The CDR3 runs to 13 residues. V was clipped by 5 bases and J by 5 bases, with 13 bases between them. CDR1 and CDR2 (germline): SGHTA, FQGTGA. As DNA, the CDR3 is TGTGCCAGCAGCCCCGACAGGTTCCACGAGCAGTACTTC. Translating gives CASSPDRFHEQYF.

This chain joins TRBV15 and TRBJ1-3; D gene unclear. The germline gives CDR1 LNHNV, CDR2 YYDKDF (reference sequence). V dropped 5 bases and J dropped 4 bases, with 12 bases sitting between them. The CDR3 length is 14 residues. CDR3: CATSQAARGNTIYF. CDR3 nucleotides: TGTGCCACCAGCCAAGCGGCGCGCGGAAACACCATATATTTT. The whole variable domain, filled in from reference TRBV15 and TRBJ1-3, reads DAMVIQNPRYQVTQFGKPVTLSCSQTLNHNVMYWYQQKSSQAPKLLFHYYDKDFNNEADTPDNFQSRRPNTSFCFLDIRSPGLGDTAMYLCATSQAARGNTIYFGEGSWLTVV.

The chain recombines TRBV6-1 with TRBJ1-1; the match to TRBD1 covers 7 bases. Germline assignment: CDR1 MNHNS and CDR2 SASEGT. The length of the CDR3 is 14 residues. V was pared by 6 bases and J by 5 bases, with 9 bases of the junction left unmatched. This CDR3 reads CASRRRQGLTEAFF. The CDR3 region has the DNA TGTGCCAGCAGAAGAAGACAGGGCCTAACTGAAGCTTTCTTT.

This clonotype was found a few times. The chain couples TRBV2 to TRBJ1-2; perhaps TRBD1 as D (6 bases). This CDR3 region has 13 residues. The V and J ends lost 6 bases and 8 bases respectively, with 16 bases between them. Germline CDR1 SNHLY, CDR2 FYNNEI. CDR3: CASRTGFLVGYTF. CDR3 in DNA: TGTGCCAGCAGAACAGGGTTCCTGGTAGGCTACACCTTC.

This clonotype was counted only a few times. The J gene is TRBJ2-7, the V gene TRBV15; TRBD2 matches at 7 bases. V was pared by 0 bases and J by 6 bases, with 8 bases of the junction left unmatched. The germline V gene has CDR1 LNHNV and CDR2 YYDKDF (reference sequence). The CDR3 extends over 15 amino acids. CDR3 DNA sequence: TGTGCCACCAGCAGAGATTTCAAGCGGGAACGCGAGCAGTACTTC. This translates into CATSRDFKREREQYF.

This clonotype was detected a few times. The V gene is TRBV10-3, the J gene TRBJ1-2, with 9 bases identical to TRBD1. The germline gives CDR1 ENHRY, CDR2 SYGVKD. The CDR3 runs 20 residues. Trimming cost V 3 bases and J 2 bases; bases outside gene matches: 19. DNA of the CDR3: TGTGCCATCAGTGACCCAACTTTCCGGGACAGGGCGTATTCGAACTATGGCTACACCTTC. This encodes CAISDPTFRDRAYSNYGYTF.

This clonotype was detected a few times. The V call is TRBV5-6, the J call TRBJ2-1; 9 bases agree with TRBD2. Trimming took 4 bases from V and 5 from J; bases not matched to a gene: 10. There are 16 residues in the CDR3. Germline V gene data show CDR1 as SGHDT and CDR2 as YYEEEE. The CDR3 sequence is CASSRTRGGRNNEQFF. The CDR3, as DNA: TGTGCCAGCAGCCGTACGCGGGGGGGCAGAAACAATGAGCAGTTCTTC.

The chain combines TRBV4-2 with TRBJ1-1, with D maybe TRBD1 (5 bases). This CDR3 has 16 residues. Trimming removed 0 bases at V and 1 base at J, with 12 bases between. CDR1 LGHNA and CDR2 YNFKEQ come from the germline V gene. Here the CDR3 DNA reads TGTGCCAGCAGCCAAGAAAGGAGGGGCAGGAACACTGAAGCTTTCTTT. Translation: CASSQERRGRNTEAFF.

This clonotype was observed a few times. V gene TRBV6-1 combines with J gene TRBJ1-2, with TRBD1 matching 7 bases. J gave up 4 bases and V 5 bases, and 7 bases lay outside the gene matches. Per germline, CDR1 MNHNS and CDR2 SASEGT. The CDR3 has 14 amino acids. The CDR3 region is CASSPTGLPYGYTF. CDR3 nucleotide sequence: TGTGCCAGCAGTCCGACAGGGCTGCCCTATGGCTACACCTTC.